Below, 18 T cell receptor beta chains from the same sample are listed, as sequenced in a study of cytomegalovirus exposure and HLA in healthy donors. Sequenced by immunoSEQ multiplex PCR; TCRdb stores in-frame clones only, minus some. The sample carries 220,000 or so clones, 75% to 90% recorded once. The sequenced material came from PBMCs. All receptors come from a woman aged 18-30 years in good health and CMV-seronegative.

The chain couples TRBV4-1 to TRBJ2-7; maybe TRBD2 (6 bases). From germline, CDR1 is MGHRA and CDR2 YSYEKL. The V and J ends lost 1 base and 0 bases respectively, with 16 bases between them. The CDR3 extends over 17 amino acids. The CDR3 DNA follows: TGCGCCAGCAGCCAAGCCCTCCCGGGGGACTCCTCCTACGAGCAGTACTTC. This encodes CASSQALPGDSSYEQYF.

The table lists this clone with a count of one. V usage is TRBV4-2 and J usage is TRBJ2-3, with TRBD2 as a possible D gene (7 bases). The CDR3 is 16 amino acids. V lost 4 bases and J lost 2, with 16 bases in between. From germline, CDR1 is LGHNA and CDR2 YNFKEQ. Here the CDR3 reads CASSPLGGAPTDTQYF. The CDR3, as DNA: TGTGCCAGCAGCCCGCTAGGGGGGGCCCCCACAGATACGCAGTATTTT.

V usage is TRBV7-2 and J usage is TRBJ2-7; D is perhaps TRBD1 (6 bases). Germline V lookup: CDR1 SGHTA, CDR2 FQGNSA. The CDR3 has 14 amino acids. Trimming stripped 3 bases from V and 7 bases from J, with 16 bases between. CDR3 sequence: CASSLQGFTGEQYF. The CDR3 DNA reads as TGTGCCAGCAGCTTGCAGGGGTTCACTGGGGAGCAGTACTTC.

A single count supports this clone. The rearrangement joins TRBV7-9 to TRBJ2-3; D ambiguous. Germline values: CDR1 SEHNR, CDR2 FQNEAQ (reference sequence). The CDR3 contains 13 residues. V lost 7 bases and J 5 bases, leaving 13 bases between the germline ends. CDR3 sequence: CASNPSLGDTQYF. The CDR3 DNA reads TGTGCCAGCAATCCAAGCCTGGGAGATACGCAGTATTTT.

The chain couples TRBV19 to TRBJ2-1; D possibly corresponds to TRBD2 (5 bases). Trimming removed 5 bases at V and 3 bases at J, with 11 bases between. The length of the CDR3 is 14 residues. The germline gives CDR1 LNHDA, CDR2 SQIVND (reference sequence). CDR3 amino acids: CASSPDRGYNEQFF. The CDR3 DNA follows: TGTGCCAGTAGTCCGGACCGGGGCTACAATGAGCAGTTCTTC.

The chain is built from TRBV5-6 and TRBJ1-1; D possibly corresponds to TRBD1 (5 bases). Germline V gene data show CDR1 as SGHDT and CDR2 as YYEEEE. The length of the CDR3 is 15 residues. Trimming took off 2 bases at V and 1 base at J, with 12 bases between the two ends. The CDR3 region has the DNA TGTGCCAGCAGCTTTGGATGGGGCCAGAACACTGAAGCTTTCTTT. This gives the protein CASSFGWGQNTEAFF.

The V call is TRBV19, the J call TRBJ2-3; D tentatively reads TRBD1 or TRBD2 (6 bases each). V lost 5 bases and J 6 bases, leaving 21 bases between the germline ends. Per the germline V gene, CDR1 is LNHDA and CDR2 is SQIVND (reference sequence). CDR3 length equals 16 residues. As DNA, the CDR3 is TGTGCCAGTAGTCCTCCGGGGGCGCGGCTGCCTGATACGCAGTATTTT. Translation gives CASSPPGARLPDTQYF.

The V gene is TRBV5-1, the J gene TRBJ1-1; D gene ambiguous. The CDR3 spans 13 residues. Trimming took 2 bases from V and 1 from J, leaving 6 bases between them. The germline V gene encodes CDR1 SGHRS and CDR2 YFSETQ. The CDR3 sequence is CASSLPGNTEAFF. The CDR3 bases are TGCGCCAGCAGCTTACCTGGGAACACTGAAGCTTTCTTT.

This clone was seen a few times. The V call is TRBV2, the J call TRBJ1-6; no clear D gene. CDR1 is SNHLY and CDR2 is FYNNEI in the germline V gene. Trimming pared 6 bases from V and 9 bases from J, leaving 12 bases between. CDR3 size: 13 residues. The CDR3 loop is CASREGLGSPLHF. The CDR3 region has the DNA TGTGCCAGCAGGGAGGGTTTGGGTTCACCCCTCCACTTT.

V and J are TRBV9 and TRBJ2-7, with D possibly being TRBD2 (6 bases). Deletions cut 0 bases from V and 3 bases from J, with 19 bases between. Germline V lookup: CDR1 SGDLS, CDR2 YYNGEE. The CDR3 has 17 residues. The CDR3 DNA reads TGTGCCAGCAGCGTAGGCGCTGAGGGGCCGCGGGACTACGAGCAGTACTTC. This sequence encodes CASSVGAEGPRDYEQYF.

This clone was observed a few times. The DNA of the CDR3 is TGTGCCTGGAGTGTAGGCGTAGCGGGAGGTGAGCAGTTCTTC. It codes for CAWSVGVAGGEQFF. The genes are TRBV30 and TRBJ2-1; 10 nucleotides match TRBD2. This CDR3 has 14 residues. Germline loops: CDR1 GTSNPN, CDR2 SVGIG (reference sequence). With V trimmed by 0 bases and J by 9 bases, 5 bases remained unmatched.

The chain recombines TRBV19 with TRBJ2-3; D is ambiguous. CDR3 length equals 14 residues. CDR1 and CDR2 from the germline V gene are LNHDA and SQIVND (reference sequence). The ends were cut back, 3 bases at V and 5 bases at J, with 12 bases in the middle. DNA for the CDR3: TGTGCCAGTAGTATCAATAGGGCCCAAGATACGCAGTATTTT. Translation gives CASSINRAQDTQYF.

The rearrangement uses TRBV20-1 and TRBJ2-1; D may be TRBD2 (5 bases). V lost 4 bases and J 7 bases, leaving 8 bases between the germline ends. The CDR3 length is 11 residues. CDR1 and CDR2 from the germline V gene are DFQATT and SNEGSKA (reference sequence). CDR3 in amino acids: CSAIRENEQFF. The CDR3 coding sequence is TGCAGTGCTATAAGGGAGAATGAGCAGTTCTTC.

This chain uses TRBV6-5 with TRBJ1-1, with a tentative D call TRBD1 (6 bases). Germline CDR1 and CDR2: MNHEY and SVGAGI. This CDR3 has 11 amino acids. Trimming removed 7 bases at V and 11 bases at J, with 14 bases between. The CDR3 DNA is TGTGCCAGCATCGACAGGTCTGGGGCTTTCTTT. Residues: CASIDRSGAFF.

This clone showed up just once. The rearrangement links TRBV2 to TRBJ2-3, with D possibly TRBD2 on 6 matching bases. CDR1 SNHLY and CDR2 FYNNEI come from the germline V gene. V was clipped by 6 bases and J by 1 base, with 14 bases between them. This CDR3 has 15 amino acids. The CDR3 DNA follows: TGTGCCAGCAGATTGGGGGGATGGGGCACAGATACGCAGTATTTT. Its translation: CASRLGGWGTDTQYF.

J is TRBJ1-5 and V is TRBV25-1; 7 nucleotides line up with TRBD1. Trimming cost V 4 bases and J 4 bases; bases outside gene matches: 4. The germline V gene has CDR1 MGHDK and CDR2 SYGVNS. The CDR3 length is 14 residues. CDR3 residues: CASSGTGRNQPQHF. The CDR3 nucleotides read TGTGCCAGCAGTGGGACAGGTAGGAATCAGCCCCAGCATTTT.

The J gene is TRBJ1-2, the V gene TRBV18; D gene unclear. The CDR3 extends over 15 amino acids. Germline V gives CDR1 KGHSH, CDR2 LQKENI. Deletions cut 6 bases from V and 0 bases from J, with 14 bases between. CDR3 sequence reads: CASSPDGTSNYGYTF. The CDR3 bases are TGTGCCAGCTCCCCCGACGGAACCTCTAACTATGGCTACACCTTC. Using reference TRBV18 and TRBJ1-2 for the parts outside the CDR3, the full variable domain is NAGVMQNPRHLVRRRGQEARLRCSPMKGHSHVYWYRQLPEEGLKFMVYLQKENIIDESGMPKERFSAEFPKEGPSILRIQQVVRGDSAAYFCASSPDGTSNYGYTFGSGTRLTVV.

The rearrangement uses TRBV11-2 and TRBJ2-7; no definite D call. Germline V gene lookup returns CDR1 SGHAT and CDR2 FQNNGV. The CDR3 loop spans 13 amino acids. With 5 bases removed from V and 2 bases from J, the gap between germline ends came to 10 bases. The CDR3 DNA is TGTGCCAGCAGCCAACCCCCCACCTACGAGCAGTACTTC. Amino acid sequence: CASSQPPTYEQYF.